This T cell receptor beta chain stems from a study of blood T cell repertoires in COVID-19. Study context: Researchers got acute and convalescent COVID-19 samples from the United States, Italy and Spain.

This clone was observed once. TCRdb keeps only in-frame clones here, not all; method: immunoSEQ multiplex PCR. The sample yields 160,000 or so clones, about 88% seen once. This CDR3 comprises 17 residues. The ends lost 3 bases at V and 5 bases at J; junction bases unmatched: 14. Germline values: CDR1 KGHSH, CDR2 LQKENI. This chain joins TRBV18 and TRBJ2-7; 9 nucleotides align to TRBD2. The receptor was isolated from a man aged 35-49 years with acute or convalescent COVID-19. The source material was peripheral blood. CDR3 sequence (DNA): TGTGCCAGCTCACCTAGGCCAGCGGGGGGCAGTCCCCACGAGCAGTACTTC. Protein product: CASSPRPAGGSPHEQYF.